A selection of T cell receptor beta chains follows, all from one sample in a study of blood T cell repertoires in COVID-19. Produced via immunoSEQ multiplex PCR; TCRdb's table is partial and in-frame only. The sample has roughly 260,000 clones, around four fifths seen once. Sequencing was carried out using peripheral blood. These receptors were taken from a woman aged 40-49 years with active or convalescent COVID-19. Both conserved end residues are part of each CDR3. Fields, in order: V gene, clone size, D gene, J gene, CDR3 DNA, CDR3 protein. A D gene is named only where the DNA matches it firmly. Not all rows give a size; the values are once, few, many and, for expanded clones, a class.

V gene: TRBV5-1; clone size: once; D gene: TRBD2; J gene: TRBJ2-1; CDR3 DNA: TGCGCCAGCAGCTTGTGGGGGGAGGGTGAGCAGTTCTTC; CDR3 protein: CASSLWGEGEQFF
V gene: TRBV11-2; clone size: once; D gene: TRBD1; J gene: TRBJ1-2; CDR3 DNA: TGTGCCAGCAGCCCAGGGACAGAGGGCGCTGTCTATGGCTACACCTTC; CDR3 protein: CASSPGTEGAVYGYTF
V gene: TRBV7-3; clone size: many; D gene: .; J gene: TRBJ2-3; CDR3 DNA: TGTGCCAGCAGTCCCGGTCGCGGAGCAGATACGCAGTATTTT; CDR3 protein: CASSPGRGADTQYF
V gene: TRBV5-1; clone size: .; D gene: .; J gene: TRBJ1-1; CDR3 DNA: TGCGCCAGCAGCTTGGCAGGAGGGAACACTGAAGCTTTCTTT; CDR3 protein: CASSLAGGNTEAFF
V gene: TRBV2; clone size: .; D gene: TRBD1; J gene: TRBJ1-5; CDR3 DNA: TGTGCCAGCAGCCGGAGGACAGGGAGGGATCAGCCCCAGCATTTT; CDR3 protein: CASSRRTGRDQPQHF
V gene: TRBV3-1/TRBV3-2; clone size: few; D gene: TRBD2; J gene: TRBJ2-3; CDR3 DNA: TGTGCCAGCAGACTGACTAGCGGTACAGATACGCAGTATTTT; CDR3 protein: CASRLTSGTDTQYF
V gene: TRBV6-1; clone size: .; D gene: TRBD1; J gene: TRBJ2-5; CDR3 DNA: TGTGCCAGCAGTGAAGCGCCCAGGGGGTGGGAGAGGCAGACCCAGTACTTC; CDR3 protein: CASSEAPRGWERQTQYF
V gene: TRBV3-1/TRBV3-2; clone size: .; D gene: TRBD1; J gene: TRBJ1-5; CDR3 DNA: TGTGCCAGCAGCTCAGACAGGGGGCCAGGGCAGCCCCAGCATTTT; CDR3 protein: CASSSDRGPGQPQHF
V gene: TRBV5-1; clone size: .; D gene: TRBD1; J gene: TRBJ1-4; CDR3 DNA: TGCGCCAGCAGCTTGGGAGGGACAGGGTTGAATGAAAAACTGTTTTTT; CDR3 protein: CASSLGGTGLNEKLFF
V gene: TRBV5-6; clone size: .; D gene: .; J gene: TRBJ1-2; CDR3 DNA: TGTGCCAGCAGCTCCCGGACAGCTTCTAACTATGGCTACACCTTC; CDR3 protein: CASSSRTASNYGYTF
V gene: TRBV11-2; clone size: few; D gene: TRBD2; J gene: TRBJ2-7; CDR3 DNA: TGTGCCAGCAGCTTGGGGCGGGGGGGTGCCTACGAGCAGTACTTC; CDR3 protein: CASSLGRGGAYEQYF
V gene: TRBV2; clone size: .; D gene: .; J gene: TRBJ1-6; CDR3 DNA: TGTGCCAGCCAGGTGGGGGGAGTCGGTTCACCCCTCCACTTT; CDR3 protein: CASQVGGVGSPLHF
V gene: TRBV12-3/TRBV12-4; clone size: once; D gene: .; J gene: TRBJ2-7; CDR3 DNA: TGTGCCAGCGCCGGCGGACAGTACGGGCAGTACTTC; CDR3 protein: CASAGGQYGQYF
V gene: TRBV7-9; clone size: .; D gene: TRBD1; J gene: TRBJ2-5; CDR3 DNA: TGTGCCAGCAGCTACACCGGGACAGCCCAAGAGACCCAGTACTTC; CDR3 protein: CASSYTGTAQETQYF
V gene: TRBV19; clone size: .; D gene: .; J gene: TRBJ1-1; CDR3 DNA: TGTGCCAGTAGTCCCGTGGGGGGGCGGGACACTGAAGCTTTCTTT; CDR3 protein: CASSPVGGRDTEAFF
V gene: TRBV4-2; clone size: .; D gene: TRBD2; J gene: TRBJ2-3; CDR3 DNA: TGTGCCAGCAGCCTCGAAAGCGGGGGGGCGGGAGATACGCAGTATTTT; CDR3 protein: CASSLESGGAGDTQYF
V gene: TRBV6-5; clone size: .; D gene: .; J gene: TRBJ2-7; CDR3 DNA: TGTGCCAGCAGGGCAACAGGGAAAACCTACGAGCAGTACTTC; CDR3 protein: CASRATGKTYEQYF
V gene: TRBV5-1; clone size: .; D gene: .; J gene: TRBJ1-2; CDR3 DNA: TGCGCCAGCAGCCCCTCCGGGGACTATGGCTACACCTTC; CDR3 protein: CASSPSGDYGYTF
V gene: TRBV28; clone size: .; D gene: .; J gene: TRBJ1-2; CDR3 DNA: TGTGCCAGCAGTTTTGGCCCTCACTATGGCTACACCTTC; CDR3 protein: CASSFGPHYGYTF
V gene: TRBV28; clone size: .; D gene: .; J gene: TRBJ1-5; CDR3 DNA: TGTGCCAGCAGTGCCCGGAGAAATAGCAATCAGCCCCAGCATTTT; CDR3 protein: CASSARRNSNQPQHF
V gene: TRBV3-1/TRBV3-2; clone size: once; D gene: TRBD2; J gene: TRBJ2-1; CDR3 DNA: TGTGCCAGCAGCTTACTAGCGGGGAGTTACAATGAGCAGTTCTTC; CDR3 protein: CASSLLAGSYNEQFF
V gene: TRBV5-1; clone size: few; D gene: TRBD2; J gene: TRBJ2-2; CDR3 DNA: TGCGCCAGCAGCTTGGTACTAGCGGGGGACACCGGGGAGCTGTTTTTT; CDR3 protein: CASSLVLAGDTGELFF
V gene: TRBV28; clone size: few; D gene: .; J gene: TRBJ1-3; CDR3 DNA: TGTGCCAGCCTACCTGGGACTCTTGGAAACACCATATATTTT; CDR3 protein: CASLPGTLGNTIYF
V gene: TRBV11-1; clone size: few; D gene: TRBD1; J gene: TRBJ1-1; CDR3 DNA: TGTGCCAGCAGCTCACAGGGGGCGAACACTGAAGCTTTCTTT; CDR3 protein: CASSSQGANTEAFF
V gene: TRBV3-1/TRBV3-2; clone size: .; D gene: .; J gene: TRBJ2-3; CDR3 DNA: TGTGCCAGCAGACATAGTCCAGGAGATACGCAGTATTTT; CDR3 protein: CASRHSPGDTQYF
V gene: TRBV29-1; clone size: .; D gene: TRBD1; J gene: TRBJ1-2; CDR3 DNA: TGCAGCGTTGAAGCGGAGGACAGGGGTAGCGGCTACACCTTC; CDR3 protein: CSVEAEDRGSGYTF